Presented here are 30 T cell receptor beta chains from one specimen sequenced in a study of blood T cell repertoires in COVID-19. Sequencing was performed with immunoSEQ multiplex PCR; in TCRdb, only in-frame clones are kept and a portion is missing. The sample consists of about 83,000 clones, roughly 90% of them appearing once. Sequencing was performed on peripheral blood. These receptors all stem from a woman aged 45-59 years with active or convalescent COVID-19.

The chain recombines TRBV9 with TRBJ2-2; 10 bases agree with TRBD2. Germline V gene lookup returns CDR1 SGDLS and CDR2 YYNGEE. CDR3 length: 17 amino acids. After removal of 0 bases from V and 3 bases from J, the junction contained 5 bases not matched to a gene. CDR3 sequence: CASSVGASGGYTGELFF. The CDR3 region has the DNA TGTGCCAGCAGCGTAGGGGCTAGCGGGGGATACACCGGGGAGCTGTTTTTT.

This sequence joins TRBV4-3 and TRBJ1-1; no clear D. CDR1 is LGHNA and CDR2 is YSLEER in the germline V gene. V lost 5 bases to trimming and J lost 4 bases, with 17 bases between them. The CDR3 loop spans 15 amino acids. CDR3 DNA sequence: TGCGCCAGCAGCTCATCGACTTCCGGGGTCACTGAAGCTTTCTTT. Amino acid sequence: CASSSSTSGVTEAFF.

The chain uses TRBV3-1 (or the pseudogene TRBV3-2) and TRBJ1-2; 7 positions match TRBD1. Germline V gene data show CDR1 as LGHDT and CDR2 as YNNKEL (reference sequence). There are 16 residues in the CDR3. V gave up 4 bases and J gave up 4 bases; unmatched junction bases: 12. CDR3 region: CASSPLTGANFYGYTF. The CDR3 nucleotides read TGTGCCAGCAGCCCTCTTACAGGGGCAAACTTCTATGGCTACACCTTC.

CDR3 region: CASSSRDRQTYEQYF. In DNA form, the CDR3 reads TGTGCCAGTAGTTCCCGGGACAGGCAGACCTACGAGCAGTACTTC. J is TRBJ2-7 and V is TRBV19; TRBD1 aligns across 8 bases. The CDR3 consists of 15 residues. The V gene end was trimmed by 5 bases and the J gene end by 2 bases; junction bases not matched to a gene: 8. Germline-derived CDR1 and CDR2 are LNHDA and SQIVND (reference sequence). The whole variable domain, filled in from reference TRBV19 and TRBJ2-7, reads DGGITQSPKYLFRKEGQNVTLSCEQNLNHDAMYWYRQDPGQGLRLIYYSQIVNDFQKGDIAEGYSVSREKKESFPLTVTSAQKNPTAFYLCASSSRDRQTYEQYFGPGTRLTVT.

The V gene is TRBV19, the J gene TRBJ1-2; D may be TRBD1 (5 bases). Germline V gene data show CDR1 as LNHDA and CDR2 as SQIVND (reference sequence). The CDR3 covers 14 residues. Between the trimmed V and J ends, which lost 7 bases and 5 bases, there was a span of 17 bases. The chain's CDR3 is CASKVAGMGYGYTF. DNA of the CDR3: TGTGCCAGTAAGGTGGCAGGGATGGGGTATGGCTACACCTTC. The full variable domain, with the rest looked up from reference TRBV19 and TRBJ1-2, is DGGITQSPKYLFRKEGQNVTLSCEQNLNHDAMYWYRQDPGQGLRLIYYSQIVNDFQKGDIAEGYSVSREKKESFPLTVTSAQKNPTAFYLCASKVAGMGYGYTFGSGTRLTVV.

The chain links TRBV19 to TRBJ1-4, with TRBD1 matching 7 bases. The J segment lost 8 bases and the V segment lost 6 bases, leaving 6 bases of the junction unmatched. Looked up from germline, CDR1 is LNHDA and CDR2 is SQIVND (reference sequence). The CDR3 loop spans 13 amino acids. The CDR3 nucleotides read TGTGCCAGTAGGGAGACAGGGAACGAAAAACTGTTTTTT. Protein sequence: CASRETGNEKLFF. The full variable domain, completed using reference TRBV19 and TRBJ1-4, is DGGITQSPKYLFRKEGQNVTLSCEQNLNHDAMYWYRQDPGQGLRLIYYSQIVNDFQKGDIAEGYSVSREKKESFPLTVTSAQKNPTAFYLCASRETGNEKLFFGSGTQLSVL.

The chain carries TRBV30 and TRBJ2-7; D possibly corresponds to TRBD1 (6 bases). There are 11 residues in the CDR3. Between the trimmed V and J ends, which lost 8 bases and 0 bases, there was a span of 8 bases. From germline, CDR1 is GTSNPN and CDR2 SVGIG (reference sequence). The CDR3 nucleotides read TGTGCCCAGGGGAGCTCCTACGAGCAGTACTTC. Amino acid sequence: CAQGSSYEQYF.

The rearrangement joins TRBV12-5 to TRBJ2-2; D is perhaps TRBD1 (5 bases). CDR1 and CDR2 (germline): LGHNT, FRNRAP. This CDR3 is built from 14 residues. V dropped 3 bases and J dropped 4 bases, with 9 bases sitting between them. CDR3 in DNA: TGTGCTAGTGGTTTCCTAGGGGTCACCGGGGAGCTGTTTTTT. This gives the protein CASGFLGVTGELFF.

The chain joins TRBV19 to TRBJ1-5; D gene ambiguous. Trimming shortened V by 6 bases and J by 0 bases, and 15 bases separated the two germline ends. Germline V gene sequence: CDR1 LNHDA, CDR2 SQIVND (reference sequence). This CDR3 contains 16 residues. Here the CDR3 reads CASSTISLISNQPQHF. The CDR3 DNA reads as TGTGCCAGTAGCACTATCAGCCTTATTAGCAATCAGCCCCAGCATTTT.

The V call is TRBV6-5, the J call TRBJ1-1; D might be TRBD1 (6 bases). V was trimmed by 7 bases and J by 4 bases, leaving 13 bases between them. Germline CDR1 is MNHEY and CDR2 is SVGAGI. CDR3 length: 13 amino acids. The CDR3 DNA reads TGTGCCAGCAACCAAAGACAGGCCACTGAAGCTTTCTTT. It translates to CASNQRQATEAFF.

V usage is TRBV19 and J usage is TRBJ2-1; the D gene is possibly TRBD2 (6 bases). The CDR3 runs to 15 residues. Per germline, CDR1 LNHDA and CDR2 SQIVND (reference sequence). Between the trimmed V and J ends, which lost 5 bases and 7 bases, there was a span of 18 bases. The CDR3 DNA is TGTGCCAGTAGTTCTCAGCGGGTGGGCGGAAATGAGCAGTTCTTC. This sequence encodes CASSSQRVGGNEQFF.

This chain uses TRBV24-1 with TRBJ2-1, with D maybe TRBD2 (6 bases). The germline V gene encodes CDR1 KGHDR and CDR2 SFDVKD. This CDR3 region has 17 residues. V lost 3 bases to trimming and J lost 5 bases, with 19 bases between them. The chain's CDR3 is CATSDGGAAVAHNEQFF. Here the CDR3 DNA reads TGTGCCACCAGTGATGGAGGGGCCGCCGTGGCCCACAATGAGCAGTTCTTC.

This clone was seen just once. This rearrangement joins TRBV2 to TRBJ2-7, with unresolved D. Germline loops: CDR1 SNHLY, CDR2 FYNNEI. The CDR3 is 13 residues long. V dropped 1 base and J dropped 1 base, with 5 bases sitting between them. CDR3 loop: CASSEGLSYEQYF. CDR3 bases: TGTGCCAGCAGTGAAGGCCTATCCTACGAGCAGTACTTC.

The V call is TRBV6-6, the J call TRBJ1-2, with D possibly TRBD1 on 5 matching bases. The V and J ends lost 5 bases and 5 bases respectively, with 12 bases between them. Germline CDR1 is MNHNY and CDR2 is SVGAGI (reference sequence). The CDR3 sequence is 13 residues long. CDR3 region: CASSPGRGYGYTF. DNA for the CDR3: TGTGCCAGCAGTCCAGGAAGGGGATATGGCTACACCTTC.

J is TRBJ2-1 and V is TRBV7-2, with TRBD2 matching 7 bases. Germline lookup yields CDR1 SGHTA and CDR2 FQGNSA. The CDR3 has 13 amino acids. This chain's CDR3 is CASGADWSNEQFF. The CDR3 DNA is TGTGCAAGCGGGGCGGATTGGTCGAATGAGCAGTTCTTC.

The chain employs TRBV19 and TRBJ2-5, with 8 bases that match TRBD2. The germline CDR1 and CDR2 sequences are LNHDA and SQIVND (reference sequence). V dropped 6 bases and J dropped 1; count of bases not matched to a gene: 4. This CDR3 has 14 amino acids. The CDR3: CASRPTSVQETQYF. CDR3 sequence (DNA): TGTGCCAGTAGACCGACTAGCGTCCAAGAGACCCAGTACTTC. The complete variable domain, with remaining parts taken from reference TRBV19 and TRBJ2-5, reads DGGITQSPKYLFRKEGQNVTLSCEQNLNHDAMYWYRQDPGQGLRLIYYSQIVNDFQKGDIAEGYSVSREKKESFPLTVTSAQKNPTAFYLCASRPTSVQETQYFGPGTRLLVL.

V is TRBV5-6 and J is TRBJ1-2; D unresolved. This CDR3 contains 14 residues. The V end was cut by 5 bases, the J end by 9 bases, with 20 bases between. Germline V gene lookup returns CDR1 SGHDT and CDR2 YYEEEE. The CDR3 sequence is CASRPSLGAWSYTF. For the CDR3, the DNA is TGTGCCAGCAGACCGTCCTTGGGAGCTTGGAGCTACACCTTC. Based on the CDR3 plus reference TRBV5-6 and TRBJ1-2, the full variable domain is DAGVTQSPTHLIKTRGQQVTLRCSPKSGHDTVSWYQQALGQGPQFIFQYYEEEERQRGNFPDRFSGHQFPNYSSELNVNALLLGDSALYLCASRPSLGAWSYTFGSGTRLTVV.

The chain employs TRBV6-5 and TRBJ1-2, with D uncertain. Germline CDR1 MNHEY, CDR2 SVGAGI. Trimming pared 0 bases from V and 7 bases from J, leaving 9 bases between. The length of the CDR3 is 13 residues. The CDR3 DNA reads TGTGCCAGCAGTTACTCCCGGGAGGCTGGCTACACCTTC. Its translation is CASSYSREAGYTF.

The chain combines TRBV5-8 with TRBJ1-1; TRBD1 matches at 7 bases. The V and J ends lost 4 bases and 0 bases, in that order; junction bases with no gene match: 6. The germline gives CDR1 SGHTS, CDR2 YDEGEE. The length of the CDR3 is 15 residues. The CDR3 sequence: CASSDRDSLNTEAFF. The CDR3 DNA sequence: TGTGCCAGCAGCGACCGGGACAGCCTGAACACTGAAGCTTTCTTT.

The V call is TRBV11-2, the J call TRBJ1-1, with 7 bases fitting TRBD1. Germline assignment: CDR1 SGHAT and CDR2 FQNNGV. V shed 0 bases, J shed 9 bases, and the junction held 10 bases outside the gene matches. There are 15 residues in the CDR3. In DNA form, the CDR3 reads TGTGCCAGCAGCTTAGATCGAGGTAACAGGGGAAAAGCTTTCTTT. Its protein is CASSLDRGNRGKAFF.

The genes are TRBV4-1 and TRBJ1-5; a weak D match, TRBD1 (5 bases). This CDR3 has 18 amino acids. The V end lost 0 bases, the J end lost 0 bases, and 15 bases lay between the germline ends. The V gene's germline CDR1 is MGHRA and CDR2 YSYEKL. The CDR3 sequence: CASSQESPDSNSNQPQHF. DNA for the CDR3: TGCGCCAGCAGCCAAGAAAGCCCTGACAGCAATAGCAATCAGCCCCAGCATTTT.

The V and J genes are TRBV9 and TRBJ1-1, with D hard to call. The CDR3 runs 15 residues. V lost 0 bases to trimming and J lost 0 bases, with 9 bases between them. CDR1 and CDR2 from the germline V gene are SGDLS and YYNGEE. CDR3 DNA sequence: TGTGCCAGCAGCGTAGATCGGAGTATGAACACTGAAGCTTTCTTT. Translation gives CASSVDRSMNTEAFF. Filled out from reference TRBV9 and TRBJ1-1, the complete variable domain reads DSGVTQTPKHLITATGQRVTLRCSPRSGDLSVYWYQQSLDQGLQFLIQYYNGEERAKGNILERFSAQQFPDLHSELNLSSLELGDSALYFCASSVDRSMNTEAFFGQGTRLTVV.

This clone was detected once. The chain couples TRBV4-2 to TRBJ2-3, with 11 bases that match TRBD1. The CDR3 covers 16 residues. The germline gives CDR1 LGHNA, CDR2 YNFKEQ. The ends lost 3 bases at V and 4 bases at J; junction bases unmatched: 6. This CDR3 reads CASSHGGQGASDTQYF. The CDR3 nucleotides read TGTGCCAGCAGCCATGGTGGACAGGGGGCGTCAGATACGCAGTATTTT.

The J gene is TRBJ1-4, the V gene TRBV18, with TRBD1 as a possible D gene (6 bases). The germline CDR1 and CDR2 sequences are KGHSH and LQKENI. This CDR3 spans 17 amino acids. Deletions cut 3 bases from V and 6 bases from J, with 20 bases between. CDR3 bases: TGTGCCAGCTCACCCTTCCGGGACACGGGTGTTTATGAAAAACTGTTTTTT. Protein: CASSPFRDTGVYEKLFF.

The chain links TRBV6-6 to TRBJ1-5; 9 positions agree with TRBD1. This CDR3 contains 19 residues. Germline CDR1 and CDR2: MNHNY and SVGAGI (reference sequence). Losses at the gene ends were 5 bases for V and 6 bases for J; bases not matched to a gene: 20. In nucleotides, the CDR3 is TGTGCCAGCAGTCCACAGACCCCAGGGACAGGGTCAAGTACTCAGCCCCAGCATTTT. Translation gives CASSPQTPGTGSSTQPQHF.

The genes are TRBV19 and TRBJ1-1; D may be TRBD1 (5 bases). Trimming pared 0 bases from V and 1 base from J, leaving 9 bases between. The length of the CDR3 is 15 residues. CDR1 and CDR2 from the germline V gene are LNHDA and SQIVND (reference sequence). CDR3 region: CASSIEGTGNTEAFF. CDR3 coding DNA: TGTGCCAGTAGTATAGAGGGGACTGGGAACACTGAAGCTTTCTTT. Combining the CDR3 with reference TRBV19 and TRBJ1-1 gives the whole variable domain DGGITQSPKYLFRKEGQNVTLSCEQNLNHDAMYWYRQDPGQGLRLIYYSQIVNDFQKGDIAEGYSVSREKKESFPLTVTSAQKNPTAFYLCASSIEGTGNTEAFFGQGTRLTVV.

The J gene is TRBJ1-2, the V gene TRBV19; D gene uncertain. The V gene lost 3 bases and the J gene lost 6 bases, with 14 bases spanning the gap. Germline V gene lookup returns CDR1 LNHDA and CDR2 SQIVND (reference sequence). The CDR3 has 14 amino acids. The CDR3 is CASSIGILTHGYTF. The CDR3 DNA reads as TGTGCCAGTAGTATCGGGATACTCACTCATGGCTACACCTTC. Drawing the rest from reference TRBV19 and TRBJ1-2, the complete variable domain is DGGITQSPKYLFRKEGQNVTLSCEQNLNHDAMYWYRQDPGQGLRLIYYSQIVNDFQKGDIAEGYSVSREKKESFPLTVTSAQKNPTAFYLCASSIGILTHGYTFGSGTRLTVV.

The chain couples TRBV2 to TRBJ1-6; TRBD1 matches at 8 bases. V lost 10 bases, J lost 4 bases, and 9 bases stayed unmatched. Germline CDR1 is SNHLY and CDR2 is FYNNEI. The length of the CDR3 is 15 residues. The CDR3 here is CATRTGRTYNSPLHF. The CDR3, as DNA: TGTGCCACCCGGACAGGGAGGACGTATAATTCACCCCTCCACTTT.

The rearrangement links TRBV6-2 or TRBV6-3 to TRBJ2-1, with 10 bases aligning to TRBD2. This CDR3 region has 15 residues. The junction had 8 bases not matched to a gene; V was cut back by 6 bases and J by 6 bases. Looked up from germline, CDR1 is MNHEY and CDR2 is SVGEGT. The CDR3 DNA reads TGTGCCAGCAGCCTAGGGGGACTAGCGCTCAATGAGCAGTTCTTC. Translated, it gives CASSLGGLALNEQFF.

This clone was counted once. This rearrangement joins TRBV15 to TRBJ2-7; D might be TRBD1 (6 bases). Trimming took off 0 bases at V and 3 bases at J, with 9 bases between the two ends. CDR1 is LNHNV and CDR2 is YYDKDF in the germline V gene (reference sequence). This CDR3 has 14 residues. The CDR3 sequence is CATSRDNRVYEQYF. The CDR3 bases are TGTGCCACCAGCAGAGACAACAGGGTCTACGAGCAGTACTTC.